The source of this T cell receptor (beta chain) is a study of shared clonotypes between healthy human individuals. Study at large: Researchers assigned three CD4 naive, three CD4 memory, two CD8 naive and one CD8 memory plate to each donor. Overall study results and limits: Sampling included only blood; tissue repertoires likely differ.

TCRdb's copy holds only in-frame clones and misses some; the assay was immunoSEQ multiplex PCR. Seen here are millions of clones, approximately 93% observed once, and the top ten hold 0.3% to 0.4%. With respect to this clone: Antigen unknown.

The germline gives CDR1 SGHRS, CDR2 YFSETQ. Deletions cut 5 bases from V and 5 bases from J, with 13 bases between. The CDR3 extends over 13 amino acids. The TCR comes from a young man in good health. Some clones in this sample may be carry-over from other donors' samples. This chain joins TRBV5-1 and TRBJ1-2, with D unresolved. The specimen sequenced was naive CD4+ T cells from PBMCs. The subset here: CD45RA+ positively selected. For the CDR3, the DNA is TGCGCCAGCAGTTCCATCCCAGAGTATGGCTACACCTTC. Translating gives CASSSIPEYGYTF.